This TCR beta chain was identified during a study of cytomegalovirus exposure and HLA in healthy donors. In the study overall: Falling in the Caucasian-associated ancestry cluster were 80% to 90% of around 370 genotyped donors.

Regarding this clone: The antigen is not known.

This CDR3 comprises 14 residues. V was shortened by 4 bases and J by 1 base, with 11 bases between the two germline ends. Looked up from germline, CDR1 is SGDLS and CDR2 is YYNGEE. The PCR ran on 60 Vbeta and 13 Jbeta primers. Generated by immunoSEQ multiplex PCR, the TCRdb table keeps only in-frame clones and is missing some. The data hold about 220,000 clones, with around 76% observed a single time. Whole-study results and caveats: The likely origin of a cluster of highly shared sequence variants was a sequencing artifact. The HLA-A and HLA-B alleles of most subjects were reportedly predicted accurately from TCR beta sequences. Per a prior analysis, the majority of TCR beta V segments were productive roughly 90% or roughly 30% of the time.

The source of this sequence is a man aged 18 to 35 in good health and CMV-seronegative. Material: PBMCs. The V call is TRBV9, the J call TRBJ1-1; tentatively, D is TRBD1 (6 bases). CDR3 in amino acids: CASSFGQRNTEAFF. In DNA form, the CDR3 reads TGTGCCAGCAGCTTCGGACAGAGGAACACTGAAGCTTTCTTT. Filled out from reference TRBV9 and TRBJ1-1, the complete variable domain reads DSGVTQTPKHLITATGQRVTLRCSPRSGDLSVYWYQQSLDQGLQFLIQYYNGEERAKGNILERFSAQQFPDLHSELNLSSLELGDSALYFCASSFGQRNTEAFFGQGTRLTVV.